A single sample gave rise to the 32 T cell receptor beta chains below, sequenced in a study of PD-1 blockade in classical Hodgkin lymphoma. TCRdb keeps only in-frame clones here, not all; method: immunoSEQ multiplex PCR. The table records under 40,000 clones, 88% of them present only once. Noted time point: newly diagnosed, previously untreated cHL patient sample. Purified CD4+ T cells were obtained from thawed PBMCs through magnetic negative selection. The sample consisted of CD4+ T cells from blood. Receptors originate from a human donor with classical Hodgkin lymphoma.

The V gene is TRBV6-5, the J gene TRBJ2-7; a possible D gene is TRBD1 (6 bases). CDR1 MNHEY and CDR2 SVGAGI come from the germline V gene. There are 12 residues in the CDR3. V was pared by 5 bases and J by 3 bases, with 8 bases between. Here the CDR3 reads CASSQGFYEQYF. CDR3 nucleotide sequence: TGTGCCAGCAGTCAGGGGTTCTACGAGCAGTACTTC.

The V and J genes are TRBV6-5 and TRBJ2-5; 10 bases are a match to TRBD1. Germline V gene data show CDR1 as MNHEY and CDR2 as SVGAGI. The CDR3 extends over 16 amino acids. V lost 0 bases and J lost 5; bases outside the gene matches: 6. CDR3 in DNA: TGTGCCAGCAGTTACTCTATGACAGGGGGCGCGGAGACCCAGTACTTC. Its translation: CASSYSMTGGAETQYF.

The chain links TRBV28 to TRBJ2-1; 9 nucleotides align to TRBD2. Unmatched junction bases numbered 5, after V lost 3 bases and J lost 2 bases. The CDR3 is 16 amino acids. CDR1 MDHEN and CDR2 SYDVKM come from the germline V gene. CDR3 sequence (DNA): TGTGCCAGCAGTTTCGGTGGGACTAGCCCCTACAATGAGCAGTTCTTC. Protein sequence: CASSFGGTSPYNEQFF. The full variable domain, in which reference TRBV28 and TRBJ2-1 provide the parts outside the CDR3, is DVKVTQSSRYLVKRTGEKVFLECVQDMDHENMFWYRQDPGLGLRLIYFSYDVKMKEKGDIPEGYSVSREKKERFSLILESASTNQTSMYLCASSFGGTSPYNEQFFGPGTRLTVL.

This clone was detected only a few times. The chain recombines TRBV6-1 with TRBJ2-1; possible D gene TRBD2, 7 bases. Germline V gene data show CDR1 as MNHNS and CDR2 as SASEGT. The CDR3 consists of 15 residues. V lost 5 bases, J lost 10 bases, and 21 bases lay in between. The CDR3 DNA follows: TGTGCCAGCAGTCTGGGGGGGGCGGGAGTCGGGGAGCAGTTCTTC. As protein: CASSLGGAGVGEQFF.

The genes are TRBV18 and TRBJ1-3; no definite D call. The germline V gene has CDR1 KGHSH and CDR2 LQKENI. V shed 3 bases and J shed 4 bases, with 19 bases lying between them. This CDR3 has 17 residues. For the CDR3, the DNA is TGTGCCAGCTCACCGGTGGGTGCAGTGCGTAGGGGAAACACCATATATTTT. Translation gives CASSPVGAVRRGNTIYF.

The chain employs TRBV10-1 and TRBJ1-1; D is undetermined. This CDR3 is 14 amino acids long. Trimming stripped 2 bases from V and 5 bases from J, with 12 bases between. Germline CDR1 and CDR2: WNHNN and SYGVQD (reference sequence). This chain's CDR3 is CASSEALGRTEAFF. Here the CDR3 DNA reads TGCGCCAGCAGTGAGGCCCTAGGGAGAACTGAAGCTTTCTTT.

J is TRBJ1-3 and V is TRBV11-2; possibly TRBD1 for D (5 bases). The CDR3 sequence is 15 residues long. The germline V gene encodes CDR1 SGHAT and CDR2 FQNNGV. V was cut by 1 base and J by 3 bases, with 10 bases left in between. Here the CDR3 DNA reads TGTGCCAGCAGCTTAGGTAGGGGACGTGGAAACACCATATATTTT. It translates to CASSLGRGRGNTIYF.

This clone has a single count. Here the CDR3 reads CASSPPGSQETQYF. The CDR3 nucleotides are TGTGCCAGCTCACCACCGGGAAGCCAAGAGACCCAGTACTTC. This chain uses TRBV18 with TRBJ2-5; no firm D call. Looked up from germline, CDR1 is KGHSH and CDR2 is LQKENI. Deletions cut 0 bases from V and 1 base from J, with 6 bases between. The CDR3 consists of 14 residues. The whole variable domain, filled in from reference TRBV18 and TRBJ2-5, reads NAGVMQNPRHLVRRRGQEARLRCSPMKGHSHVYWYRQLPEEGLKFMVYLQKENIIDESGMPKERFSAEFPKEGPSILRIQQVVRGDSAAYFCASSPPGSQETQYFGPGTRLLVL.

This clone came up once. The CDR3 nucleotides read TGCGCCAGCAGCCTGAACCCCGGGACAGACACTGAAGCTTTCTTT. It translates to CASSLNPGTDTEAFF. V gene TRBV5-1 combines with J gene TRBJ1-1; 7 nucleotides align to TRBD1. CDR3 length: 15 amino acids. Germline values: CDR1 SGHRS, CDR2 YFSETQ. V was clipped by 4 bases and J by 3 bases; unmatched bases: 9.

The chain employs TRBV2 and TRBJ2-7; TRBD2 matches 12 bases. The germline V gene has CDR1 SNHLY and CDR2 FYNNEI. This CDR3 contains 16 residues. Trimming removed 7 bases from V and 4 bases from J; junction bases left unmatched: 11. CDR3 sequence (DNA): TGTGCCAGCACCCAGGAGGGGACTAGCGGGTTGTACGAGCAGTACTTC. This sequence encodes CASTQEGTSGLYEQYF. Together with reference TRBV2 and TRBJ2-7, the CDR3 gives the full variable domain: EPEVTQTPSHQVTQMGQEVILRCVPISNHLYFYWYRQILGQKVEFLVSFYNNEISEKSEIFDDQFSVERPDGSNFTLKIRSTKLEDSAMYFCASTQEGTSGLYEQYFGPGTRLTVT.

The rearrangement links TRBV5-1 to TRBJ1-2; unclear D gene. Between the trimmed V and J ends, which lost 4 bases and 8 bases, there was a span of 15 bases. The CDR3 runs 13 residues. Germline lookup yields CDR1 SGHRS and CDR2 YFSETQ. Written as DNA, the CDR3 is TGCGCCAGCAGCCCAGACAACGGCTTCGGCTACACCTTC. Translating gives CASSPDNGFGYTF.

This clone occurred once. V is TRBV4-2 and J is TRBJ1-4, with 7 bases matching TRBD1. V lost 1 base and J lost 4; bases outside the gene matches: 6. The CDR3 spans 16 residues. Germline V gene sequence: CDR1 LGHNA, CDR2 YNFKEQ. The CDR3 DNA is TGTGCCAGCAGCCAAGTAACGGGACAGATTAATGAAAAACTGTTTTTT. Translating it yields CASSQVTGQINEKLFF.

This sequence joins TRBV27 and TRBJ2-4; 7 bases are shared with TRBD1. CDR3 size: 15 residues. Germline CDR1 MNHEY, CDR2 SMNVEV (reference sequence). V lost 5 bases and J lost 2; bases outside the gene matches: 6. This CDR3 is CASSPYRGTKNIQYF. In DNA form, the CDR3 reads TGTGCCAGCAGTCCGTACAGGGGAACCAAAAACATTCAGTACTTC.

The chain recombines TRBV7-3 with TRBJ2-1; no reliable D call. This CDR3 has 12 amino acids. Germline CDR1 SGHTA, CDR2 FQGTGA. V lost 2 bases, J lost 6 bases, and 5 bases lay in between. For the CDR3, the DNA is TGTGCCAGCAGCTTACCCCCCAATGAGCAGTTCTTC. Its protein is CASSLPPNEQFF.

This clone has a single count. The rearrangement links TRBV19 to TRBJ1-1; no firm D call. With 7 bases removed from V and 5 bases from J, the gap between germline ends came to 14 bases. Germline V gives CDR1 LNHDA, CDR2 SQIVND (reference sequence). The CDR3 contains 13 residues. CDR3 sequence (DNA): TGTGCCAGTACCTCGACGGTGAGGACTGAAGCTTTCTTT. Translated, it gives CASTSTVRTEAFF.

The chain has TRBV7-9 and TRBJ1-2; D unresolved. The CDR3 has 13 amino acids. Trimming cost V 4 bases and J 2 bases, with 8 bases left between them. Germline V gene lookup returns CDR1 SEHNR and CDR2 FQNEAQ (reference sequence). The CDR3 region is CASSSRHNYGYTF. For the CDR3, the DNA is TGTGCCAGCAGCTCTCGACACAACTATGGCTACACCTTC. The whole variable domain, remainder taken from reference TRBV7-9 and TRBJ1-2, is DTGVSQNPRHKITKRGQNVTFRCDPISEHNRLYWYRQTLGQGPEFLTYFQNEAQLEKSRLLSDRFSAERPKGSFSTLEIQRTEQGDSAMYLCASSSRHNYGYTFGSGTRLTVV.

This chain connects TRBV11-3 to TRBJ1-2; D remains unclear. V was trimmed by 5 bases and J by 4 bases, leaving 14 bases between them. The CDR3 is 14 residues long. Germline CDR1 and CDR2: SGHNT and YENEEA. The CDR3 DNA follows: TGTGCCAGCAGCCCCGGACTGTCAAGCTATGGCTACACCTTC. Translation: CASSPGLSSYGYTF.

This rearrangement joins TRBV19 to TRBJ2-1; D call uncertain. From germline, CDR1 is LNHDA and CDR2 SQIVND (reference sequence). CDR3 size: 15 residues. V was trimmed by 3 bases and J by 1 base, leaving 10 bases between them. The CDR3 spells CASSIATGSYNEQFF. The CDR3 region has the DNA TGTGCCAGTAGTATCGCAACCGGGTCCTACAATGAGCAGTTCTTC.

V usage is TRBV10-3 and J usage is TRBJ2-5, with D unclear. V shed 8 bases and J shed 3 bases, with 10 bases lying between them. Germline CDR1 is ENHRY and CDR2 is SYGVKD. The CDR3 has 12 amino acids. For the CDR3, the DNA is TGTGCCATCTCTCAGGCAGAAGAGACCCAGTACTTC. It specifies CAISQAEETQYF.

The chain couples TRBV15 to TRBJ2-1, with 10 bases matching TRBD2. Germline trimming cut 1 base from V and 3 bases from J; bases unmatched to any gene: 0. The germline CDR1 and CDR2 sequences are LNHNV and YYDKDF (reference sequence). This CDR3 is 15 amino acids long. CDR3 bases: TGTGCCACCAGCAGAGGGACTAGCGGCTACAATGAGCAGTTCTTC. It specifies CATSRGTSGYNEQFF.

The chain is built from TRBV11-3 and TRBJ2-3; unclear D gene. The V end lost 0 bases, the J end lost 9 bases, and 13 bases lay between the germline ends. The CDR3 runs 14 residues. Germline V gene lookup returns CDR1 SGHNT and CDR2 YENEEA. This CDR3 is CASSLENPSTTQYF. CDR3 in DNA: TGTGCCAGCAGCTTAGAAAATCCCTCGACAACGCAGTATTTT.

This sequence joins TRBV7-8 and TRBJ1-2, with 8 bases that match TRBD1. The CDR3 is made up of 13 amino acids. Germline V lookup: CDR1 SGHVS, CDR2 FQNEAQ. The V gene end was trimmed by 5 bases and the J gene end by 3 bases; junction bases not matched to a gene: 2. The CDR3 spells CASSPDRDYGYTF. DNA of the CDR3: TGTGCCAGCAGCCCGGACAGGGACTATGGCTACACCTTC.

This clone came up a few times. The chain couples TRBV7-9 to TRBJ1-5; possible D gene TRBD1, 6 bases. V was pared by 4 bases and J by 5 bases, with 9 bases between. The CDR3 runs 13 residues. Germline values: CDR1 SEHNR, CDR2 FQNEAQ (reference sequence). The DNA for the CDR3 is TGTGCCAGCAGCTCGACAGGATATCAGCCCCAGCATTTT. It encodes CASSSTGYQPQHF. Together with reference TRBV7-9 and TRBJ1-5, the CDR3 gives the full variable domain: DTGVSQNPRHKITKRGQNVTFRCDPISEHNRLYWYRQTLGQGPEFLTYFQNEAQLEKSRLLSDRFSAERPKGSFSTLEIQRTEQGDSAMYLCASSSTGYQPQHFGDGTRLSIL.

The rearrangement links TRBV13 to TRBJ2-5; D uncertain. This CDR3 is 14 amino acids long. The germline V and J ends were trimmed by 1 base and 4 bases, with 10 bases remaining between them. Germline CDR1 is PRHDT and CDR2 is FYEKMQ (reference sequence). In nucleotides, the CDR3 is TGTGCCAGCAGCTTAGCGGCAGGCCGAGAGACCCAGTACTTC. Translated, it gives CASSLAAGRETQYF.

V usage is TRBV19 and J usage is TRBJ1-1, with D unclear. The V end was cut by 6 bases, the J end by 4 bases, with 15 bases between. The V gene's germline CDR1 is LNHDA and CDR2 SQIVND (reference sequence). CDR3 length equals 14 residues. The CDR3, as DNA: TGTGCCAGTAGGACCGACCCCCGGGCCACTGAAGCTTTCTTT. Protein sequence: CASRTDPRATEAFF.

The chain employs TRBV5-1 and TRBJ2-1; the match to TRBD2 covers 11 bases. This CDR3 comprises 15 residues. CDR1 and CDR2 from the germline V gene are SGHRS and YFSETQ. With V trimmed by 0 bases and J by 14 bases, 10 bases remained unmatched. The CDR3 sequence: CASSLERTSGPKKFF. The DNA of the CDR3 is TGCGCCAGCAGCTTGGAAAGGACTAGCGGGCCCAAGAAGTTCTTC.

This sequence joins TRBV10-2 and TRBJ1-1; 11 bases map to TRBD1. Germline CDR1 reads WSHSY; CDR2 reads SAAADI. The CDR3 is 14 residues long. Losses at the gene ends were 4 bases for V and 4 bases for J; bases not matched to a gene: 2. CDR3 coding DNA: TGCGCCAGCAGTGTAGGGACAGGGGGCACTGAAGCTTTCTTT. Translated, it gives CASSVGTGGTEAFF.

The CDR3 nucleotides are TGTGCCAGCTCACCAAGACAGACGGGCGAGCAGTACTTC. This encodes CASSPRQTGEQYF. The rearrangement uses TRBV18 and TRBJ2-7; D is possibly TRBD1 (5 bases). Germline V gives CDR1 KGHSH, CDR2 LQKENI. This CDR3 is 13 amino acids long. V was shortened by 2 bases and J by 6 bases, with 11 bases between the two germline ends.

The DNA for the CDR3 is TGTGCCAGCAGTGAAGCTGGGCTAGCGGGGACAGATACGCAGTATTTT. Translating it yields CASSEAGLAGTDTQYF. V is TRBV6-1 and J is TRBJ2-3; 9 positions agree with TRBD2. The germline CDR1 and CDR2 sequences are MNHNS and SASEGT. The CDR3 has 16 amino acids. Trimming cost V 0 bases and J 3 bases; bases outside gene matches: 4.

The V call is TRBV28, the J call TRBJ2-3; D is possibly TRBD1 (5 bases). Between the trimmed V and J ends, which lost 7 bases and 0 bases, there was a span of 14 bases. The germline V gene has CDR1 MDHEN and CDR2 SYDVKM. CDR3 length: 15 residues. The CDR3 DNA reads TGTGCCAGCAACGCCCCTAGGGGAAGCACAGATACGCAGTATTTT. This translates into CASNAPRGSTDTQYF.

The rearrangement uses TRBV7-8 and TRBJ1-4; TRBD1 matches 8 bases. J lost 6 bases, V lost 6 bases, and 6 bases had no gene match. From germline, CDR1 is SGHVS and CDR2 FQNEAQ. The CDR3 is made up of 14 amino acids. The CDR3 spells CASSFRGRDEKLFF. As DNA, the CDR3 is TGTGCCAGCAGTTTCAGGGGGCGCGATGAAAAACTGTTTTTT.

This sequence joins TRBV7-6 and TRBJ2-1, with 12 bases aligning to TRBD2. V lost 1 base, J lost 6 bases, and 1 base stayed unmatched. This CDR3 contains 15 residues. Germline CDR1 reads SGHVS; CDR2 reads FNYEAQ. The CDR3 protein is CASSLEGLAGNEQFF. The CDR3 DNA sequence: TGTGCCAGCAGCTTAGAGGGACTAGCGGGCAATGAGCAGTTCTTC. Full variable domain (rest looked up from reference TRBV7-6 and TRBJ2-1): GAGVSQSPRYKVTKRGQDVALRCDPISGHVSLYWYRQALGQGPEFLTYFNYEAQQDKSGLPNDRFSAERPEGSISTLTIQRTEQRDSAMYRCASSLEGLAGNEQFFGPGTRLTVL.